The rows below give T cell receptor beta chains drawn from one sample of a study of blood T cell repertoires in COVID-19. Produced via immunoSEQ multiplex PCR; TCRdb's table is partial and in-frame only. In the table there are 150,000 to 200,000 clones, 75% to 90% of which are singletons. Sequenced material: peripheral blood. The receptors were gathered from a woman between 70 and 85 years old with COVID-19, enrolled during active disease. Both conserved end residues are trimmed from each CDR3.

j_call v_call cdr3_aa
TRBJ2-2 TRBV7-2 ASSLILGLAANTGELF
TRBJ2-2 TRBV5-6 ASTNRELSNTGELF
TRBJ1-6 TRBV20-1 SASRQEVNSPLH
TRBJ1-3 TRBV7-2 ASRGHSGNTIY
TRBJ2-4 TRBV30 AWKGGAKNIQY
TRBJ2-7 TRBV7-2 ASSQGTGAYEQY
TRBJ2-7 TRBV7-9 ASSSRTSGGTYEQY
TRBJ1-2 TRBV5-1 ASTLEGGVGYGYT
TRBJ2-1 TRBV24-1 ATSAAGLALYNEQF
TRBJ2-3 TRBV6-2/TRBV6-3 ASSYSLGLAGGDTQY
TRBJ2-5 TRBV7-2 ASSIDGTSGPKGQETQY
TRBJ2-7 TRBV28 ASSLQGRSSYEQY
TRBJ2-3 TRBV6-4 ASSDEEGARTQY
TRBJ2-1 TRBV5-6 ASSLRRFGEQF
TRBJ2-1 TRBV7-9 ASSWTSGLGNEQF
TRBJ2-1 TRBV29-1 SVATRVSYNEQF
TRBJ2-7 TRBV5-6 ASSRRTGLINYEQY
TRBJ1-5 TRBV3-1/TRBV3-2 ASSQERTGNWYSNQPQH
TRBJ2-3 TRBV28 ASSTITGTSGRRDTQY
TRBJ2-1 TRBV7-2 ASSFLGGRGNEQF
TRBJ2-5 TRBV19 ASRRGQGKTQY
TRBJ1-1 TRBV6-5 ASSSRQGMNTEAF
TRBJ2-7 TRBV19 ASSIRTGTFKIFEQY
TRBJ2-7 TRBV7-9 ASRRGTGGKEQY
TRBJ1-6 TRBV18 ASSEAAANSPLH
TRBJ2-1 TRBV5-6 ASSLAGLAGALNEQF
TRBJ2-2 TRBV11-3 ASSKTSGATGELF
TRBJ1-5 TRBV5-5 ASSPTGGYQPQH
TRBJ2-7 TRBV18 ASSPTGTREQY
TRBJ2-1 TRBV6-5 ASSYSLTGDFNEQF
TRBJ2-7 TRBV19 ASSIEAGPTYEQY
TRBJ2-2 TRBV5-1 ASSPRQGLTGELF
TRBJ2-7 TRBV4-1 ASSLVVGGGPYEQY
TRBJ2-4 TRBV3-1/TRBV3-2 ASSQRGGNIQY
TRBJ2-5 TRBV5-4 ASSLGDRGWEETQY
TRBJ2-4 TRBV7-2 ASSIGLAKNIQY
TRBJ1-6 TRBV6-1 ASGEAPIGPLH
TRBJ1-3 TRBV11-3 ASSLGPTSASGNTIY
TRBJ1-5 TRBV30 AWSFFGRDQPQH
TRBJ2-1 TRBV5-5 ASSRGLAGEYNEQF
TRBJ2-7 TRBV2 ASRETNYYEQY
TRBJ2-2 TRBV29-1 SVAKTGSFTGELF
TRBJ2-1 TRBV2 ASRGGPSNEQF
TRBJ1-1 TRBV7-2 ASSPHGGINTEAF
TRBJ2-1 TRBV7-3 ASSPGWGGSYEQF
TRBJ1-1 TRBV7-9 ASSPSGGEAF